A selection of T cell receptor beta chains follows, all from one sample in a study of identifying expanded T cells in peripheral blood. Assay used: immunoSEQ multiplex PCR; TCRdb lists only in-frame clones, some missing. The sample includes about 78,000 clones, approximately 84% of them seen just once. Sequenced material: blood. Receptor source: a person aged 18-69 years in good health. Both conserved end residues are part of each CDR3. A D gene is named only where the DNA matches it firmly. Clone sizes are given selectively: once, few, many, or a class where the clone is expanded.

abundance: .; d_gene: .; j_gene: TRBJ1-1; v_gene: TRBV5-1; CDR3nt: TGCGCCAGCAGCTTGGAGGGGGGCGCAACTGAAGCTTTCTTT; CDR3aa: CASSLEGGATEAFF
abundance: .; d_gene: .; j_gene: TRBJ2-7; v_gene: TRBV5-4; CDR3nt: TGTGCCAGCAGCCTAAACTCCTACGAGCAGTACTTC; CDR3aa: CASSLNSYEQYF
abundance: .; d_gene: TRBD1; j_gene: TRBJ1-2; v_gene: TRBV28; CDR3nt: TGTGCCAGCAGTTTATTCGGGACAGGCAACTATGGCTACACCTTC; CDR3aa: CASSLFGTGNYGYTF
abundance: .; d_gene: TRBD2; j_gene: TRBJ2-6; v_gene: TRBV18; CDR3nt: TGTGCCAGCTCACCAATTGCGGGGGGCGCTGGGGCCAACGTCCTGACTTTC; CDR3aa: CASSPIAGGAGANVLTF
abundance: .; d_gene: .; j_gene: TRBJ2-5; v_gene: TRBV18; CDR3nt: TGTGCCAGCTCACCGCTCAGTGGCGGGGAGGAGACCCAGTACTTC; CDR3aa: CASSPLSGGEETQYF
abundance: .; d_gene: .; j_gene: TRBJ2-3; v_gene: TRBV2; CDR3nt: TGTGCCAGCTGTTGCGCCACTAGCACAGATACGCAGTATTTT; CDR3aa: CASCCATSTDTQYF
abundance: .; d_gene: .; j_gene: TRBJ1-4; v_gene: TRBV9; CDR3nt: TGTGCCAGCGGAAAGACAACAACTAATGAAAAACTGTTTTTT; CDR3aa: CASGKTTTNEKLFF
abundance: .; d_gene: .; j_gene: TRBJ2-1; v_gene: TRBV29-1; CDR3nt: TGCAGCGTTGAAGACGGCAGGGGAGACAATGAGCAGTTCTTC; CDR3aa: CSVEDGRGDNEQFF
abundance: once; d_gene: .; j_gene: TRBJ2-3; v_gene: TRBV7-9; CDR3nt: TGTGCCAGCAGCTTAAGCGGGAGCACAGATACGCAGTATTTT; CDR3aa: CASSLSGSTDTQYF
abundance: once; d_gene: .; j_gene: TRBJ1-4; v_gene: TRBV18; CDR3nt: TGTGCCAGCTCACCACCGGGCAGTGTAGGTGAAAAACTGTTTTTT; CDR3aa: CASSPPGSVGEKLFF
abundance: .; d_gene: TRBD2; j_gene: TRBJ2-1; v_gene: TRBV29-1; CDR3nt: TGCAGCGTCGCCCCACGGGGGGGACTAGCGGGAATTTATGAGCAGTTCTTC; CDR3aa: CSVAPRGGLAGIYEQFF
abundance: .; d_gene: TRBD2; j_gene: TRBJ2-3; v_gene: TRBV28; CDR3nt: TGTGCCAGCACCCCGTCCCTCCGGACTAGCGGGAAAACAGATACGCAGTATTTT; CDR3aa: CASTPSLRTSGKTDTQYF
abundance: few; d_gene: TRBD2; j_gene: TRBJ2-7; v_gene: TRBV6-5; CDR3nt: TGTGCCAGCAGCAGACTAGCGGGAACCTCCTACGAGCAGTACTTC; CDR3aa: CASSRLAGTSYEQYF
abundance: .; d_gene: TRBD2; j_gene: TRBJ2-7; v_gene: TRBV28; CDR3nt: TGTGCCAGCAGTTTAGGGTTCGGCGGGTCTAGCGGGACCGAGCAGTACTTC; CDR3aa: CASSLGFGGSSGTEQYF
abundance: .; d_gene: TRBD2; j_gene: TRBJ2-2; v_gene: TRBV4-3; CDR3nt: TGCGCCAGCAGCCCGGGACTAGCGGTTTTAAGGACCGGGGAGCTGTTTTTT; CDR3aa: CASSPGLAVLRTGELFF
abundance: .; d_gene: .; j_gene: TRBJ2-7; v_gene: TRBV4-2; CDR3nt: TGTGCCAGCAGCCAAGATTCTAGGGTAGGGGGTGAGTCCTACGAGCAGTACTTC; CDR3aa: CASSQDSRVGGESYEQYF
abundance: once; d_gene: .; j_gene: TRBJ2-1; v_gene: TRBV23-1; CDR3nt: TGCGCCAGCAGCCAATATAGCGCCAGCCAAGAATACAATGAGCAGTTCTTC; CDR3aa: CASSQYSASQEYNEQFF
abundance: .; d_gene: TRBD1; j_gene: TRBJ2-5; v_gene: TRBV7-6; CDR3nt: TGTGCCAGCAGCTCTGGACAGGGTACGACCCAGTACTTC; CDR3aa: CASSSGQGTTQYF
abundance: .; d_gene: .; j_gene: TRBJ2-2; v_gene: TRBV5-1; CDR3nt: TGCGCCAGCACCCCGGGACACTCCCTGAACACCGGGGAGCTGTTTTTT; CDR3aa: CASTPGHSLNTGELFF
abundance: .; d_gene: TRBD1; j_gene: TRBJ1-1; v_gene: TRBV7-3; CDR3nt: TGTGCCAGCAGCTCAACGAGGGGGCGCGTAGCTGAAGCTTTCTTT; CDR3aa: CASSSTRGRVAEAFF
abundance: .; d_gene: .; j_gene: TRBJ1-5; v_gene: TRBV27; CDR3nt: TGTGCCAGCAGTACCCTCTTTGGAGGGATCAATCAGCCCCAGCATTTT; CDR3aa: CASSTLFGGINQPQHF
abundance: .; d_gene: TRBD2; j_gene: TRBJ2-1; v_gene: TRBV28; CDR3nt: TGTGCCAGCAGTTTAGATCATAGCGGGAGGGTGTATGAGCAATTCTTC; CDR3aa: CASSLDHSGRVYEQFF
abundance: .; d_gene: TRBD1; j_gene: TRBJ2-1; v_gene: TRBV5-1; CDR3nt: TGCGCCATCAGTAGGACAGGGGGCGTAGGGCCTCGTTTTGAGCAGTTCTTC; CDR3aa: CAISRTGGVGPRFEQFF
abundance: few; d_gene: TRBD1; j_gene: TRBJ2-5; v_gene: TRBV7-2; CDR3nt: TGTGCCAGCAGCACCGACAGGGCTGAGACCCAGTACTTC; CDR3aa: CASSTDRAETQYF
abundance: .; d_gene: .; j_gene: TRBJ2-2; v_gene: TRBV10-3; CDR3nt: TGTGCCATCGGCCCGCAAACTAGCACGAACACCGGGGAGCTGTTTTTT; CDR3aa: CAIGPQTSTNTGELFF
abundance: .; d_gene: .; j_gene: TRBJ2-2; v_gene: TRBV11-2; CDR3nt: TGTGCCAGCATGATAGGTGGCGCAGGGGTGGCCGGGGAGCTGTTTTTT; CDR3aa: CASMIGGAGVAGELFF
abundance: .; d_gene: TRBD2; j_gene: TRBJ2-7; v_gene: TRBV6-6; CDR3nt: TGTGCCAGCACCAAGGGACTATCCTACGAGCAGTACTTC; CDR3aa: CASTKGLSYEQYF
abundance: .; d_gene: TRBD2; j_gene: TRBJ2-1; v_gene: TRBV27; CDR3nt: TGTGCCAGCAGTTTATCTACTAGCGCTTACAATGAGCAGTTCTTC; CDR3aa: CASSLSTSAYNEQFF
abundance: .; d_gene: .; j_gene: TRBJ2-5; v_gene: TRBV11-1; CDR3nt: TGTGCCAGCAGCTTACGGCAGGGAAGGTACCAAGAGACCCAGTACTTC; CDR3aa: CASSLRQGRYQETQYF
abundance: .; d_gene: TRBD2; j_gene: TRBJ2-1; v_gene: TRBV11-1; CDR3nt: TGTGCCAGCAGCTCCACTAGCGGACGAGGCAATGAGCAGTTCTTC; CDR3aa: CASSSTSGRGNEQFF